The 14 T cell receptor beta chains presented below share a single source sample, sequenced in a study of PD-1 blockade in classical Hodgkin lymphoma. Described time point: cycle 4 day 1 (C4D1), after 6 weeks of nivolumab. Relapse was seen in all patients after autologous stem cell transplantation, and brentuximab vedotin exposure was variable. Assay used: immunoSEQ multiplex PCR; TCRdb lists only in-frame clones, some missing. The repertoire has about 33,000 clones, roughly 76% of them found once; the top ten carry approximately 4%. Sequencing used peripheral blood mononuclear cells (PBMCs), obtained before the fourth cycle of nivolumab. The receptors come from a human donor with classical Hodgkin lymphoma.

The CDR3 nucleotides read TGCGCCAGCAGCCAAGACCAGGGGTTGGGCCTACTGTTTTTT. It translates to CASSQDQGLGLLFF. This chain links TRBV4-3 with TRBJ1-4, with D possibly being TRBD1 (6 bases). The CDR3 runs 14 residues. Germline V gene sequence: CDR1 LGHNA, CDR2 YSLEER. V was pared by 0 bases and J by 13 bases, with 15 bases between.

This clone was observed once. The chain links TRBV19 to TRBJ2-3, with TRBD2 identical over 8 bases. Germline V gene sequence: CDR1 LNHDA, CDR2 SQIVND (reference sequence). This CDR3 has 17 amino acids. V lost 3 bases and J lost 2; bases outside the gene matches: 10. CDR3 sequence: CASSMGVAGTITDTQYF. CDR3 nucleotide sequence: TGTGCCAGTAGTATGGGCGTAGCGGGGACCATCACAGATACGCAGTATTTT.

The chain employs TRBV27 and TRBJ1-3; 8 positions match TRBD1. Looked up from germline, CDR1 is MNHEY and CDR2 is SMNVEV (reference sequence). This CDR3 has 20 residues. V lost 1 base, J lost 0 bases, and 14 bases stayed unmatched. CDR3 residues: CASSLYPFAGQDSSGNTIYF. CDR3 coding DNA: TGTGCCAGCAGTTTATATCCCTTTGCGGGACAGGACTCCTCTGGAAACACCATATATTTT.

V is TRBV6-5 and J is TRBJ1-5; a weak D match, TRBD1 (5 bases). Germline V gene lookup returns CDR1 MNHEY and CDR2 SVGAGI. The CDR3 loop spans 14 amino acids. Deletions cut 3 bases from V and 2 bases from J, with 8 bases between. The CDR3 sequence is CASSYSGRNQPQHF. The CDR3 nucleotides read TGTGCCAGCAGTTATTCAGGGCGCAATCAGCCCCAGCATTTT.

This clone is deemed medium-sized. The CDR3 sequence: CASSSPGGNGYTF. CDR3 in DNA: TGTGCCAGCAGTTCCCCGGGCGGTAATGGCTACACCTTC. The gene calls are TRBV27 and TRBJ1-2; D not resolved. Trimming pared 4 bases from V and 6 bases from J, leaving 12 bases between. Per germline, CDR1 MNHEY and CDR2 SMNVEV (reference sequence). The CDR3 runs 13 residues.

The rearrangement uses TRBV4-3 and TRBJ2-1; a weak D match, TRBD2 (5 bases). V was clipped by 7 bases and J by 6 bases, with 25 bases between them. CDR1 is LGHNA and CDR2 is YSLEER in the germline V gene. CDR3 size: 17 residues. The CDR3, as DNA: TGCGCCAGCACCCCCAGTATTGGGCAGACTACTGTCAATGAGCAGTTCTTC. Its translation: CASTPSIGQTTVNEQFF.

This clone was recorded only once. The chain has TRBV28 and TRBJ1-1, with 12 nucleotides matching TRBD1. J lost 3 bases, V lost 5 bases, and 4 bases had no gene match. Germline V CDR1 and CDR2: MDHEN, SYDVKM. The CDR3 consists of 15 residues. CDR3 sequence (DNA): TGTGCCAGCAGTCGGGACAGGGGGCTTTACACTGAAGCTTTCTTT. Translation gives CASSRDRGLYTEAFF.

This rearrangement joins TRBV15 to TRBJ1-6; D might be TRBD1 (5 bases). The CDR3 has 13 amino acids. Looked up from germline, CDR1 is LNHNV and CDR2 is YYDKDF (reference sequence). Trimming cost V 8 bases and J 10 bases, with 15 bases left between them. The CDR3 nucleotides read TGTGCCACCGCCGGGGGAGTAGGGTCACCCCTCCACTTT. The encoded protein is CATAGGVGSPLHF. The full variable domain, in which reference TRBV15 and TRBJ1-6 provide the parts outside the CDR3, is DAMVIQNPRYQVTQFGKPVTLSCSQTLNHNVMYWYQQKSSQAPKLLFHYYDKDFNNEADTPDNFQSRRPNTSFCFLDIRSPGLGDTAMYLCATAGGVGSPLHFGNGTRLTVT.

In its sample, this clone ranks as medium-sized. The J gene is TRBJ1-2, the V gene TRBV27, with 8 bases that match TRBD1. The J segment lost 8 bases and the V segment lost 9 bases, leaving 11 bases of the junction unmatched. This CDR3 has 13 amino acids. CDR1 MNHEY and CDR2 SMNVEV come from the germline V gene (reference sequence). The CDR3 region is CASITGGQGGYTF. The CDR3 DNA sequence: TGTGCCAGTATTACAGGGGGGCAGGGGGGCTACACCTTC.

In its sample, this clone was seen once. V usage is TRBV4-3 and J usage is TRBJ2-2; the D is unclear. Germline assignment: CDR1 LGHNA and CDR2 YSLEER. This CDR3 is 12 amino acids long. Deletions cut 5 bases from V and 8 bases from J, with 9 bases between. This CDR3 reads CASSYTWGELFF. CDR3 in DNA: TGCGCCAGCAGCTACACGTGGGGGGAGCTGTTTTTT.

This clone was found a few times. J is TRBJ2-5 and V is TRBV7-2, with 7 nucleotides matching TRBD2. This CDR3 is built from 15 residues. V lost 5 bases to trimming and J lost 2 bases; unmatched junction nucleotides: 8. Germline CDR1 reads SGHTA; CDR2 reads FQGNSA. CDR3 in amino acids: CASSPPGGGQETQYF. The CDR3 coding sequence is TGTGCCAGCAGCCCACCGGGCGGGGGACAAGAGACCCAGTACTTC.

In nucleotides, the CDR3 is TGTGCCAGCAGCGCCTCCGGGACACCGAACACCGGGGAGCTGTTTTTT. As protein: CASSASGTPNTGELFF. The J gene is TRBJ2-2, the V gene TRBV7-3; tentative D call: TRBD1 (6 bases). The CDR3 spans 16 residues. Trimming shortened V by 5 bases and J by 0 bases, and 13 bases separated the two germline ends. From germline, CDR1 is SGHTA and CDR2 FQGTGA.

The chain couples TRBV10-3 to TRBJ1-1; no clear D gene. The V gene's germline CDR1 is ENHRY and CDR2 SYGVKD. V lost 2 bases and J 5 bases, leaving 9 bases between the germline ends. The CDR3 consists of 13 residues. The CDR3 region is CAISEIGGTEAFF. The CDR3 coding sequence is TGTGCCATCAGTGAGATAGGCGGGACTGAAGCTTTCTTT.

The chain recombines TRBV10-3 with TRBJ1-2; maybe TRBD1 (5 bases). V lost 6 bases to trimming and J lost 4 bases, with 21 bases between them. The CDR3 has 16 amino acids. Germline V gives CDR1 ENHRY, CDR2 SYGVKD. The CDR3 reads CAIRGDWTTSSYGYTF. The CDR3 nucleotides are TGTGCCATCAGGGGGGATTGGACAACCTCAAGCTATGGCTACACCTTC.